A single sample is the source of the 13 T cell receptor beta chains below, sequenced in a study of control samples from healthy donors and cancer patients. Assay: immunoSEQ multiplex PCR; the TCRdb copy retains only in-frame clones and omits some. The sample holds about 190,000 clones, about nine tenths seen once. The specimen sequenced was blood. The origin of the receptors is a man aged 30 to 39 in good health.

The rearrangement joins TRBV29-1 to TRBJ1-3; 7 positions match TRBD1. V lost 0 bases, J lost 3 bases, and 8 bases stayed unmatched. Germline lookup yields CDR1 SQVTM and CDR2 ANQGSEA. The CDR3 length is 16 residues. For the CDR3, the DNA is TGCAGCGTTGAAGATTGGAGACAGGGATTTGGAAACACCATATATTTT. This sequence encodes CSVEDWRQGFGNTIYF.

The rearrangement joins TRBV28 to TRBJ1-2; a possible D gene is TRBD1 (5 bases). V was trimmed by 7 bases and J by 1 base, leaving 7 bases between them. Looked up from germline, CDR1 is MDHEN and CDR2 is SYDVKM. The CDR3 has 12 residues. The CDR3 DNA reads as TGTGCCAGCACCCAGGGTAACTATGGCTACACCTTC. Translating it yields CASTQGNYGYTF.

This chain joins TRBV6-5 and TRBJ1-5; D unclear. With 6 bases removed from V and 4 bases from J, the gap between germline ends came to 13 bases. This CDR3 spans 14 amino acids. Germline-derived CDR1 and CDR2 are MNHEY and SVGAGI. CDR3 nucleotide sequence: TGTGCCAGCAGCCCGACAAGAATGAATCAGCCCCAGCATTTT. Amino acid sequence: CASSPTRMNQPQHF.

The chain uses TRBV5-4 and TRBJ2-1, with 11 nucleotides matching TRBD2. This CDR3 has 16 residues. CDR1 and CDR2 from the germline V gene are SGHNT and YYREEE (reference sequence). V dropped 0 bases and J dropped 8; count of bases not matched to a gene: 7. The CDR3 sequence: CASSLVAGGSGDEQFF. CDR3 DNA: TGTGCCAGCAGCTTGGTAGCGGGGGGGTCTGGGGATGAGCAGTTCTTC. Supplemented by reference TRBV5-4 and TRBJ2-1, the full variable domain reads ETGVTQSPTHLIKTRGQQVTLRCSSQSGHNTVSWYQQALGQGPQFIFQYYREEENGRGNFPPRFSGLQFPNYSSELNVNALELDDSALYLCASSLVAGGSGDEQFFGPGTRLTVL.

The chain recombines TRBV3-1 (or the pseudogene TRBV3-2) with TRBJ1-2; D not resolved. This CDR3 region has 12 residues. Per the germline V gene, CDR1 is LGHDT and CDR2 is YNNKEL (reference sequence). V was shortened by 0 bases and J by 4 bases, with 3 bases between the two germline ends. The CDR3 DNA reads as TGTGCCAGCAGCCAAGACGCCTATGGCTACACCTTC. Its protein product is CASSQDAYGYTF.

V is TRBV14 and J is TRBJ1-6; D not certain. Trimming shortened V by 7 bases and J by 2 bases, and 6 bases separated the two germline ends. The CDR3 loop spans 13 amino acids. Germline-derived CDR1 and CDR2 are SGHDN and FVKESK. This CDR3 is CASTVTYNSPLHF. CDR3 DNA: TGTGCCAGCACCGTGACCTATAATTCACCCCTCCACTTT.

On this clone itself: Within the sample, other DNA sequences also encode this same CDR3. This chain uses TRBV7-9 with TRBJ2-6; D not resolved. The V gene lost 4 bases and the J gene lost 0 bases, with 7 bases spanning the gap. Germline CDR1 and CDR2: SEHNR and FQNEAQ (reference sequence). The CDR3 is made up of 15 amino acids. In DNA form, the CDR3 reads TGTGCCAGCAGCTCCCCTTCCTCTGGGGCCAACGTCCTGACTTTC. Translating gives CASSSPSSGANVLTF.

This clone was detected only once. CDR3 nucleotides: TGTGCCAGCAGCCAAGTTTGGAGGAACATTCAGTACTTC. It specifies CASSQVWRNIQYF. The chain combines TRBV14 with TRBJ2-4, with D possibly being TRBD2 (5 bases). Germline CDR1 SGHDN, CDR2 FVKESK. This CDR3 is built from 13 residues. The germline V and J ends were trimmed by 1 base and 7 bases, with 8 bases remaining between them. Using reference TRBV14 and TRBJ2-4 for the parts outside the CDR3, the full variable domain is EAGVTQFPSHSVIEKGQTVTLRCDPISGHDNLYWYRRVMGKEIKFLLHFVKESKQDESGMPNNRFLAERTGGTYSTLKVQPAELEDSGVYFCASSQVWRNIQYFGAGTRLSVL.

The chain employs TRBV24-1 and TRBJ1-2; TRBD1 agrees at 9 bases. Trimming cost V 9 bases and J 5 bases; bases outside gene matches: 6. CDR3 length equals 13 residues. CDR1 is KGHDR and CDR2 is SFDVKD in the germline V gene. Written as DNA, the CDR3 is TGTGCCACCGAAGACAGGGGGGGATATGGCTACACCTTC. Translated, it gives CATEDRGGYGYTF.

The V call is TRBV5-1, the J call TRBJ1-2; 9 nucleotides line up with TRBD1. Trimming took 2 bases from V and 6 from J; bases not matched to a gene: 8. The CDR3 covers 15 residues. From germline, CDR1 is SGHRS and CDR2 YFSETQ. The chain's CDR3 is CASSFSGQGYDGYTF. CDR3 DNA: TGCGCCAGCAGCTTCTCGGGACAGGGCTACGATGGCTACACCTTC.

Concerning this clone: In the same sample, other DNA sequences code for this CDR3. This sequence joins TRBV6-5 and TRBJ1-1, with D unresolved. The CDR3 has 12 residues. V was pared by 6 bases and J by 0 bases, with 5 bases between. CDR1 MNHEY and CDR2 SVGAGI come from the germline V gene. The DNA for the CDR3 is TGTGCCAGCAGGACTGTGAACACTGAAGCTTTCTTT. Encoded protein: CASRTVNTEAFF.

The V call is TRBV6-1, the J call TRBJ1-5; 7 nucleotides match TRBD1. The J segment lost 4 bases and the V segment lost 2 bases, leaving 5 bases of the junction unmatched. The germline V gene has CDR1 MNHNS and CDR2 SASEGT. This CDR3 has 15 amino acids. The CDR3 here is CASSESGGRNQPQHF. As DNA, the CDR3 is TGTGCCAGCAGTGAATCAGGGGGAAGAAATCAGCCCCAGCATTTT.

The CDR3: CASSQDFNTEAFF. The CDR3 region has the DNA TGTGCCAGCAGCCAAGATTTTAACACTGAAGCTTTCTTT. The rearrangement links TRBV14 to TRBJ1-1; D call uncertain. Between the trimmed V and J ends, which lost 0 bases and 2 bases, there was a span of 4 bases. The CDR3 sequence is 13 residues long. The germline gives CDR1 SGHDN, CDR2 FVKESK.